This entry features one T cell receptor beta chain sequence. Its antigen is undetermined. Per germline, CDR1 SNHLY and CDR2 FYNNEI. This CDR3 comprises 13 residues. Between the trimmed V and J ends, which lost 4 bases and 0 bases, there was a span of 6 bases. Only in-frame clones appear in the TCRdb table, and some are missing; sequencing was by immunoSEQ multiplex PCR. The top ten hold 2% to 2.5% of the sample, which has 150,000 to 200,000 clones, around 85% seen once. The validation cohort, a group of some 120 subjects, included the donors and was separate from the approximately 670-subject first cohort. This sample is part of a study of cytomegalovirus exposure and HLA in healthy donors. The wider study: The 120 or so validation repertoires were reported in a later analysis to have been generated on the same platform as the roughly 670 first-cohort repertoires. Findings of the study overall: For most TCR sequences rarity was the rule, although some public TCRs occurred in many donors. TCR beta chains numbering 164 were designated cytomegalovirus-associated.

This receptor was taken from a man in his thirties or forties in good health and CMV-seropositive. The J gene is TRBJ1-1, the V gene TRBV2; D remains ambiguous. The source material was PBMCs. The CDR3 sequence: CASSGDLNTEAFF. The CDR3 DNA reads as TGTGCCAGCAGTGGTGACTTGAACACTGAAGCTTTCTTT.